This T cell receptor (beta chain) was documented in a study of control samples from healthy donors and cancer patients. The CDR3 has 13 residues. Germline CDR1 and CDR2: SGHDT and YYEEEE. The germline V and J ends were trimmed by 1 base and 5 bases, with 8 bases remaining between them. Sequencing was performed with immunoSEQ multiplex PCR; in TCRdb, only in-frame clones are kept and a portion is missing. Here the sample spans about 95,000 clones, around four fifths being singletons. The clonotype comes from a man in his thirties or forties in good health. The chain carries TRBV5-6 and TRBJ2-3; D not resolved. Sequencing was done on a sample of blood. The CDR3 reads CASSLTHRDTQYF. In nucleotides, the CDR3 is TGTGCCAGCAGCTTGACCCACAGAGATACGCAGTATTTT.